The 4 T cell receptor beta chains below come from one sample, sequenced in a study of siplizumab effects on memory and regulatory T cells. TCRdb's table, derived via immunoSEQ multiplex PCR, lists solely in-frame clones and lacks some. The table lists some 100,000 clones, roughly 97% of them singletons, with 0.031% in the top ten. Sequences were obtained from naive CD4+ T cells sorted from blood. These receptors were obtained from a human donor in good health.

The genes are TRBV7-9 and TRBJ2-1; D is undetermined. V was pared by 3 bases and J by 4 bases, with 10 bases between. The CDR3 is made up of 14 amino acids. Germline CDR1 reads SEHNR; CDR2 reads FQNEAQ (reference sequence). Here the CDR3 reads CASSFWTPYNEQFF. The CDR3 coding sequence is TGTGCCAGCAGCTTCTGGACCCCGTACAATGAGCAGTTCTTC.

V and J are TRBV5-4 and TRBJ2-7; 7 bases match TRBD1. This CDR3 has 14 residues. Germline values: CDR1 SGHNT, CDR2 YYREEE (reference sequence). The junction had 9 bases not matched to a gene; V was cut back by 2 bases and J by 7 bases. In DNA form, the CDR3 reads TGTGCCAGCAGCTTTAACAGGGGTCAGGAGGAGCAGTACTTC. This translates into CASSFNRGQEEQYF.

This chain joins TRBV2 and TRBJ2-7; 7 bases map to TRBD2. CDR3 length equals 13 residues. Germline CDR1 and CDR2: SNHLY and FYNNEI. With V trimmed by 5 bases and J by 1 base, 2 bases remained unmatched. CDR3 protein: CASSPRESYEQYF. CDR3 DNA sequence: TGTGCCAGCAGTCCGCGGGAGTCCTACGAGCAGTACTTC. Full variable domain (outside the CDR3, taken from reference TRBV2 and TRBJ2-7): EPEVTQTPSHQVTQMGQEVILRCVPISNHLYFYWYRQILGQKVEFLVSFYNNEISEKSEIFDDQFSVERPDGSNFTLKIRSTKLEDSAMYFCASSPRESYEQYFGPGTRLTVT.

The rearrangement uses TRBV14 and TRBJ2-3, with D maybe TRBD2 (5 bases). V lost 4 bases, J lost 0 bases, and 14 bases lay in between. This CDR3 comprises 16 residues. The germline V gene encodes CDR1 SGHDN and CDR2 FVKESK. The CDR3 spells CASSPFGGTSTDTQYF. The CDR3 nucleotides are TGTGCCAGCAGCCCCTTCGGAGGAACTAGCACAGATACGCAGTATTTT.